This T cell receptor beta chain was identified in a study of blood T cell repertoires in COVID-19. Whole-study context: Whether acute or convalescent, the COVID-19 samples came from the United States, Italy and Spain.

The CDR3 extends over 16 amino acids. J was trimmed by 6 bases and V by 0 bases; bases with no gene match: 5. Per germline, CDR1 MNHEY and CDR2 SMNVEV (reference sequence). As originally analysed: Estimated nucleated cell counts came from reference gene primer amplification. The assay was immunoSEQ multiplex PCR, and TCRdb's table has in-frame clones only and misses some. That table gives V, J and clone size, and the DNA gave D and trimming. There are over 100,000 clones in the sample; roughly 80% occur only once, and around 4.7% lies in the top ten. Sequenced: peripheral blood. The clonotype originates from a human donor in a cohort sampled during active or convalescent COVID-19. The rearrangement joins TRBV27 to TRBJ2-2, with 9 bases aligning to TRBD2. This CDR3 is CASSLSAGGPPGELFF. CDR3 DNA: TGTGCCAGCAGTTTATCGGCGGGAGGGCCCCCCGGGGAGCTGTTTTTT.